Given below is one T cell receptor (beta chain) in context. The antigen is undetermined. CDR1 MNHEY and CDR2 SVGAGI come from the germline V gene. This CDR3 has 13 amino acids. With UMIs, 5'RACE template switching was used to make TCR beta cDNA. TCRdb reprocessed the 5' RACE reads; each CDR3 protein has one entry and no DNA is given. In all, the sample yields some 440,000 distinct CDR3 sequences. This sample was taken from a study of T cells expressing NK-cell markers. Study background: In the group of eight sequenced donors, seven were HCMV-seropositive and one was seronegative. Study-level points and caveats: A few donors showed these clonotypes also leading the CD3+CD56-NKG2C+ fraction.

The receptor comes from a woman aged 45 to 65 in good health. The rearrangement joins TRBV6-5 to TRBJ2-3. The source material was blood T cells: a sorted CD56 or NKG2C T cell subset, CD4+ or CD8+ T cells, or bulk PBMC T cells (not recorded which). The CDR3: CASSPRRPDTQYF.